This TCR beta chain was captured in a study of blood T cell repertoires in COVID-19. TCRdb's table, derived via immunoSEQ multiplex PCR, lists solely in-frame clones and lacks some. Of about 140,000 clones in the sample, roughly 85% were seen once. The CDR3 loop spans 15 amino acids. Trimming stripped 4 bases from V and 5 bases from J, with 15 bases between. Germline V gene lookup returns CDR1 LNHDA and CDR2 SQIVND (reference sequence). The sequence was obtained from a woman in her 50s who had recovered from COVID-19. Sample: PBMCs or T cells enriched from blood (not recorded which). The V and J genes are TRBV19 and TRBJ1-5; D is possibly TRBD1 (5 bases). The CDR3: CASSTGGDGYQPQHF. The CDR3 nucleotides read TGTGCCAGTAGTACCGGGGGGGACGGTTATCAGCCCCAGCATTTT.